This T cell receptor beta chain was captured in a study of blood T cell repertoires in COVID-19. In the study overall: PBMCs, B-cell-depleted T cells, or T cells provided the cDNA or gDNA that made up the material.

The method was immunoSEQ multiplex PCR; TCRdb's version includes in-frame clones alone and lacks a portion of them. The sample carries approximately 250,000 clones, 75% to 90% recorded once. The V gene lost 0 bases and the J gene lost 5 bases, with 10 bases spanning the gap. Germline V lookup: CDR1 ENHRY, CDR2 SYGVKD. The CDR3 covers 14 residues. The V gene is TRBV10-3, the J gene TRBJ1-2; D call uncertain. The origin of this receptor is a woman aged 65 to 85 with COVID-19, enrolled during active disease. Sequenced material: peripheral blood. In nucleotides, the CDR3 is TGTGCCATCAGTGAGTCGATAACGGTTTATGGCTACACCTTC. Translated: CAISESITVYGYTF.